This T cell receptor (beta chain) was retrieved from a study of CD8+CD57+ T cells in acquired aplastic anemia. Overall study context: Each DNA sample taken from sorted CD4+ and CD8+ cells came to around 3.4 ug on average.

Profiling of TCR beta VDJ combinations and CDR3 sequences used genomic DNA as template. TCRdb ran MiXCR on the reads and lists one entry per CDR3 protein. Of around 400,000 distinct CDR3 sequences in the sample, about 70% were seen once. CDR3 size: 14 residues. V was clipped by 4 bases and J by 1 base, with 13 bases between them. Germline values: CDR1 DFQATT, CDR2 SNEGSKA (reference sequence). This chain connects TRBV20-1 to TRBJ1-2, with D hard to call. The source is a human donor in good health, serving as a control. What was sequenced was sorted CD4+, CD8+, or CD8+CD57+ T cells (not recorded which) from PBMCs. The CDR3 region is CSAIEGPFNYGYTF. CDR3 in DNA: TGCAGTGCTATAGAAGGGCCCTTTAACTATGGCTACACCTTC.